Listed below are T cell receptor beta chains from one sample, sequenced in a study of blood T cell repertoires in COVID-19. Clones were sequenced by immunoSEQ multiplex PCR, and TCRdb holds only the in-frame ones, with some missing. The table records 100,000 to 150,000 clones, around 81% of them present only once. Sequencing used peripheral blood. The receptor set was obtained from a woman aged 55-70 years with active or convalescent COVID-19. CDR3s include the opening cysteine and the closing phenylalanine or tryptophan. D genes are given only for firm matches. Size is stated for part of the rows, as once, few or many counts, or as a class when the clone is expanded.

TRBV28,16,TRBJ2-3,TRBD1,.,CASSSPGQGATDTQYF,TGTGCCAGCAGTTCGCCAGGACAGGGGGCCACAGATACGCAGTATTTT
TRBV12-3/TRBV12-4,12,TRBJ2-2,.,.,CASSYETGELFF,TGTGCCAGCAGCTACGAGACCGGGGAGCTGTTTTTT
TRBV29-1,14,TRBJ2-1,TRBD2,.,CSVDEGLAYNEQFF,TGCAGCGTCGATGAGGGACTAGCATACAATGAGCAGTTCTTC
TRBV28,15,TRBJ1-2,.,.,CASRPNRVIIYGYTF,TGTGCCAGCAGACCCAATCGGGTTATAATCTATGGCTACACCTTC
TRBV10-3,15,TRBJ1-5,.,.,CAIRSGGAPDQPQHF,TGTGCCATCAGGTCGGGGGGGGCGCCCGATCAGCCCCAGCATTTT
TRBV6-6,13,TRBJ1-3,.,.,CASSVQSGNTIYF,TGTGCCAGCAGTGTCCAGTCTGGAAACACCATATATTTT
TRBV29-1,14,TRBJ2-1,TRBD2,.,CSALGGLAFSEQFF,TGCAGCGCCCTGGGGGGACTAGCATTTAGTGAGCAGTTCTTC
TRBV7-2,15,TRBJ2-5,TRBD1,.,CASSPGGAGLETQYF,TGTGCCAGCAGCCCAGGGGGCGCGGGACTAGAGACCCAGTACTTC
TRBV18,12,TRBJ1-2,.,.,CASSPNREGYTF,TGTGCCAGCTCACCAAACCGGGAAGGCTACACCTTC
TRBV3-1/TRBV3-2,19,TRBJ2-5,.,.,CASSHLGGATSSFSVTQYF,TGTGCCAGCAGCCACCTAGGCGGGGCTACCTCATCATTTTCTGTGACCCAGTACTTC
TRBV7-2,13,TRBJ1-5,.,.,CASSPTYGQPQHF,TGTGCCAGCAGCCCAACGTACGGTCAGCCCCAGCATTTT
TRBV29-1,13,TRBJ2-1,.,.,CSAARGLNNEQFF,TGCAGCGCTGCGCGAGGTTTAAACAATGAGCAGTTCTTC
TRBV24-1,15,TRBJ2-1,TRBD1,.,CATSDLRTGVNEQFF,TGTGCCACCAGTGATTTGAGGACAGGGGTGAATGAGCAGTTCTTC
TRBV7-8,16,TRBJ2-2,.,.,CASSPDAGWRGGELFF,TGTGCCAGCAGCCCCGACGCTGGGTGGCGGGGCGGGGAGCTGTTTTTT
TRBV28,15,TRBJ1-4,.,.,CASSASDRPNEKLFF,TGTGCCAGCAGCGCCTCGGACAGACCTAATGAAAAACTGTTTTTT
TRBV6-1,14,TRBJ1-4,TRBD1,.,CASSEGPGGEKLFF,TGTGCCAGCAGTGAAGGGCCAGGGGGTGAAAAACTGTTTTTT
TRBV10-3,15,TRBJ2-3,.,once,CAISVGERVTDTQYF,TGTGCCATCAGTGTGGGGGAGCGGGTCACAGATACGCAGTATTTT
TRBV4-3,16,TRBJ2-3,.,.,CASSQEAGGGADTQYF,TGCGCCAGCAGCCAAGAGGCCGGGGGAGGCGCAGATACGCAGTATTTT
TRBV18,16,TRBJ1-2,TRBD1,.,CASSALTGGADYGYTF,TGTGCCAGCTCAGCGCTTACAGGGGGCGCGGACTATGGCTACACCTTC
TRBV4-2,15,TRBJ2-6,.,.,CASSPRGSGANVLTF,TGTGCCAGCAGCCCAAGAGGCTCTGGGGCCAACGTCCTGACTTTC
TRBV28,14,TRBJ1-4,.,.,CASSFTEWNEKLFF,TGTGCCAGCAGTTTTACAGAGTGGAATGAAAAACTGTTTTTT
TRBV11-2,15,TRBJ2-3,TRBD2,.,CASSLWAGGTDTQYF,TGTGCCAGCAGCTTATGGGCGGGAGGCACAGATACGCAGTATTTT
TRBV27,16,TRBJ2-7,TRBD2,.,CASLGGTSENFYEQYF,TGTGCCAGCCTTGGCGGGACTAGCGAAAACTTCTACGAGCAGTACTTC
TRBV7-2,15,TRBJ2-1,.,.,CASTPAGSSYNEQFF,TGTGCCAGCACCCCCGCTGGGAGCTCCTACAATGAGCAGTTCTTC
TRBV11-2,15,TRBJ2-5,TRBD2,.,CASSLVGGSSETQYF,TGTGCCAGCAGCTTAGTGGGCGGGAGTTCAGAGACCCAGTACTTC
TRBV5-1,16,TRBJ1-3,.,.,CASSLGPTGTGNTIYF,TGCGCCAGCAGCTTGGGGCCTACAGGGACTGGAAACACCATATATTTT
TRBV7-6,16,TRBJ2-1,.,few,CASSLAGGYSYNEQFF,TGTGCCAGCAGCTTAGCGGGAGGTTATTCCTACAATGAGCAGTTCTTC
TRBV28,12,TRBJ1-2,.,.,CASSFRVHGYTF,TGTGCCAGCAGTTTCAGGGTCCATGGCTACACCTTC
TRBV20-1,13,TRBJ2-7,TRBD2,.,CSASSSGNGEQYF,TGCAGTGCTAGTTCTAGCGGGAATGGCGAGCAGTACTTC
TRBV11-3,15,TRBJ1-3,TRBD1,.,CASSSGQGAGNTIYF,TGTGCCAGCAGCTCTGGACAGGGAGCAGGAAACACCATATATTTT
TRBV30,14,TRBJ1-2,.,few,CAWGIGGSNYGYTF,TGTGCCTGGGGTATCGGAGGTTCTAACTATGGCTACACCTTC
TRBV2,13,TRBJ1-1,.,.,CASSRGQDTEAFF,TGTGCCAGCAGTCGAGGGCAGGATACTGAAGCTTTCTTT
TRBV27,13,TRBJ1-1,.,once,CASGRRVDTEAFF,TGTGCCAGCGGACGCAGGGTGGACACTGAAGCTTTCTTT
TRBV19,14,TRBJ1-2,TRBD1,.,CASSTRDRLYGYTF,TGTGCCAGTAGTACAAGGGACAGGCTTTATGGCTACACCTTC
TRBV3-1/TRBV3-2,14,TRBJ2-1,.,.,CASSQGLAAGEQFF,TGTGCCAGCAGCCAAGGCTTAGCGGCGGGGGAGCAGTTCTTC
TRBV12-3/TRBV12-4,13,TRBJ1-1,.,few,CASSLRGFAEAFF,TGTGCCAGCAGTTTACGAGGATTCGCTGAAGCTTTCTTT
TRBV7-9,12,TRBJ2-1,TRBD1,.,CASRLDRGRQFF,TGTGCCAGCAGATTGGACAGGGGACGACAGTTCTTC
TRBV19,16,TRBJ2-5,TRBD1,.,CASSTPKSDREETQYF,TGTGCCAGTAGTACCCCCAAATCGGACAGGGAAGAGACCCAGTACTTC
TRBV6-5,16,TRBJ2-7,TRBD1,once,CASSYKRTGPSYEQYF,TGTGCCAGCAGTTACAAACGGACAGGCCCTTCCTACGAGCAGTACTTC
TRBV5-1,15,TRBJ1-6,.,.,CASSLRGTENSPLHF,TGCGCCAGCAGCTTGCGGGGGACGGAGAATTCACCCCTCCACTTT